A selection of T cell receptor beta chains follows, all from one sample in a study of brain T cells in children with intractable seizures. TCRdb's table, derived via immunoSEQ multiplex PCR, lists solely in-frame clones and lacks some. The sample contains tens of thousands of clones, about 92% of which appear only once. The input for sequencing was peripheral blood, taken at surgery. The source is a boy less than two years old with tuberous sclerosis and intractable seizures. CDR3s include the opening cysteine and the closing phenylalanine or tryptophan. Fields, in order: clone size, V gene, D gene, J gene, CDR3 DNA, CDR3 protein. The D gene is left open where the match is weak. Rows give clone size only sometimes, using once, few, many, or a class for an expanded clone.

size: -; V: TRBV11-2; D: -; J: TRBJ1-2; DNA: TGTGCCAGCAGCTGGGGCTCCCCCTCGGGGCGGAGTGCTGGCTACACCTTC; CDR3: CASSWGSPSGRSAGYTF
size: -; V: TRBV5-1; D: -; J: TRBJ2-3; DNA: TGCGCCAGCAGCTTGGAGGGGGAGGCCTACACAGATACGCAGTATTTT; CDR3: CASSLEGEAYTDTQYF
size: -; V: TRBV14; D: -; J: TRBJ2-7; DNA: TGTGCCAGCAGCCAAAGACGGGATTTAGCCTACGAGCAGTACTTC; CDR3: CASSQRRDLAYEQYF
size: -; V: TRBV7-2; D: -; J: TRBJ2-1; DNA: TGTGCCAGCAGCGCGAGGGGGGGGACCAATGAGCAGTTCTTC; CDR3: CASSARGGTNEQFF
size: -; V: TRBV12-3/TRBV12-4; D: TRBD2; J: TRBJ2-1; DNA: TGTGCCAGCAGCCCGGGACTAGCGGGACTACAGTTCTTC; CDR3: CASSPGLAGLQFF
size: -; V: TRBV27; D: -; J: TRBJ2-7; DNA: TGTGCCAGCAGTTCCCCCATGGGGGGAACCTACGAGCAGTACTTC; CDR3: CASSSPMGGTYEQYF
size: -; V: TRBV28; D: -; J: TRBJ1-4; DNA: TGTGCCAGCAGTCACCCCTGGGGTGAAAAACTGTTTTTT; CDR3: CASSHPWGEKLFF
size: -; V: TRBV7-9; D: -; J: TRBJ1-1; DNA: TGTGCCAGCAGCAAACCGGAGAACACTGAAGCTTTCTTT; CDR3: CASSKPENTEAFF
size: -; V: TRBV13; D: -; J: TRBJ2-5; DNA: TGTGCCAGCAGCTTAAGGGGGACGGGGGAGACCCAGTACTTC; CDR3: CASSLRGTGETQYF
size: -; V: TRBV11-3; D: -; J: TRBJ1-1; DNA: TGTGCCAGCAGCTTATATTTGGGAAATCTGAACACTGAAGCTTTCTTT; CDR3: CASSLYLGNLNTEAFF
size: -; V: TRBV3-1/TRBV3-2; D: -; J: TRBJ2-2; DNA: TGTGCCAGCAGCCAAGGATTCCAGTCACTATCGAACACCGGGGAGCTGTTTTTT; CDR3: CASSQGFQSLSNTGELFF
size: few; V: TRBV3-1/TRBV3-2; D: -; J: TRBJ2-6; DNA: TGTGCCAGCAGCCCCCTACGAGGTGGGGCCAACGTCCTGACTTTC; CDR3: CASSPLRGGANVLTF
size: -; V: TRBV7-9; D: TRBD1; J: TRBJ2-7; DNA: TGTGCCAGCAGCTTAGGGACAGGACCAGCCTCACGGAACGAGCAGTACTTC; CDR3: CASSLGTGPASRNEQYF
size: -; V: TRBV6-5; D: TRBD2; J: TRBJ2-2; DNA: TGTGCCAGCAGTTACGGGACTAGCAGTACCGGGGAGCTGTTTTTT; CDR3: CASSYGTSSTGELFF
size: -; V: TRBV27; D: -; J: TRBJ1-6; DNA: TGTGCCAGCAGTACCCATTGGGGCAGGGAGGGGTCACCCCTCCACTTT; CDR3: CASSTHWGREGSPLHF
size: -; V: TRBV19; D: -; J: TRBJ2-7; DNA: TGTGCCAGTAAAGGGGATAGCTCCTACGAGCAGTACTTC; CDR3: CASKGDSSYEQYF